These 28 T cell receptor beta chains share one sample of origin, sequenced in a study of regulatory T cells in long-lasting Graves disease. Building of the TCR beta libraries involved iRepertoire HTBI primers and Arm-PCR of CDR3 regions. One entry per CDR3 protein, called by TCRdb with MiXCR from the multiplex PCR reads. This repertoire shows roughly 520,000 distinct CDR3 sequences, 12% found once; its top ten account for 8.9%. The time point here: newly diagnosed GD, antithyroid drugs for less than 3 months. Scientists built the TCR library using RNA that was extracted from PBMCs. The data also belong to a second study, concerning T cells in Graves' hyperthyroidism and ophthalmopathy.

The material sequenced was peripheral blood mononuclear cells (PBMCs), taken at new diagnosis, from a patient treated with antithyroid drugs. The receptors were sampled from a woman under 40 with Graves disease.

In its sample, this clonotype was seen many times. The chain couples TRBV25-1 to TRBJ1-5; TRBD1 agrees at 7 bases. V was clipped by 8 bases and J by 6 bases; unmatched bases: 7. Germline values: CDR1 MGHDK, CDR2 SYGVNS. The CDR3 contains 13 residues. The CDR3 spells CASQDRVGQPQHF. The CDR3 bases are TGTGCCAGCCAAGACAGGGTGGGTCAGCCCCAGCATTTT.

The chain is built from TRBV6-1 and TRBJ2-2, with D maybe TRBD1 (5 bases). Germline values: CDR1 MNHNS, CDR2 SASEGT. This CDR3 spans 16 amino acids. The ends were cut back, 7 bases at V and 5 bases at J, with 20 bases in the middle. In nucleotides, the CDR3 is TGTGCCAGCACCCCCTCCCTAGGGGTAATGACCGGGGAGCTGTTTTTT. This gives the protein CASTPSLGVMTGELFF.

Here the CDR3 reads CALGTGSRLAKNIQYF. CDR3 sequence (DNA): TGTGCACTGGGAACAGGTAGTCGGCTAGCCAAAAACATTCAGTACTTC. The chain carries TRBV7-9 and TRBJ2-4, with D tentatively TRBD1 (5 bases). Germline V CDR1 and CDR2: SEHNR, FQNEAQ (reference sequence). There are 16 residues in the CDR3.

There are many counts of this clonotype. The V gene is TRBV28, the J gene TRBJ1-1, with a possible D match to TRBD1 (5 bases). Germline CDR1 is MDHEN and CDR2 is SYDVKM. V shed 6 bases and J shed 2 bases, with 7 bases lying between them. This CDR3 contains 12 residues. CDR3 DNA sequence: TGTGCCAGCAGGGGACTAAACACTGAAGCTTTCTTT. Residues: CASRGLNTEAFF.

Notes on this clonotype: A much larger clone differs by one base, so this may be a read error. The V gene is TRBV10-3, the J gene TRBJ2-5; TRBD2 aligns across 7 bases. V shed 1 base, J shed 11 bases, and the junction held 13 bases outside the gene matches. The CDR3 is 15 residues long. In germline, CDR1 is ENHRY, CDR2 SYGVKD. CDR3 protein: CAISEYHSGHNEQYF. The CDR3 DNA reads as TGTGCCATCAGTGAGTACCATAGCGGGCACAATGAGCAGTACTTC.

In its sample, this clonotype was seen a few times. This chain connects TRBV28 to TRBJ2-1, with 7 bases lining up with TRBD2. Looked up from germline, CDR1 is MDHEN and CDR2 is SYDVKM. V was pared by 7 bases and J by 6 bases, with 12 bases of the junction left unmatched. The CDR3 contains 15 residues. The CDR3 loop is CASTSISGAFNEQFF. CDR3 DNA sequence: TGTGCCAGCACATCCATCAGCGGGGCATTCAATGAGCAGTTCTTC. Full variable domain (rest looked up from reference TRBV28 and TRBJ2-1): DVKVTQSSRYLVKRTGEKVFLECVQDMDHENMFWYRQDPGLGLRLIYFSYDVKMKEKGDIPEGYSVSREKKERFSLILESASTNQTSMYLCASTSISGAFNEQFFGPGTRLTVL.

The table lists this clonotype with many counts. V and J are TRBV6-5 and TRBJ1-2; unclear D gene. CDR3 length: 13 amino acids. Germline V gene data show CDR1 as MNHEY and CDR2 as SVGAGI. The V gene lost 4 bases and the J gene lost 4 bases, with 10 bases spanning the gap. The CDR3 DNA follows: TGTGCCAGCAGTTCCGTCAGAGTCTATGGCTACACCTTC. Encoded protein: CASSSVRVYGYTF.

The chain combines TRBV10-1 with TRBJ2-1; TRBD2 might be the D (5 bases). The CDR3 length is 13 residues. Germline V gene lookup returns CDR1 WNHNN and CDR2 SYGVQD (reference sequence). V was clipped by 6 bases and J by 10 bases, with 16 bases between them. CDR3 sequence (DNA): TGCGCCAGCAGCCCCTACGGCGGGCAAGAGCAGTTCTTC. Protein sequence: CASSPYGGQEQFF.

Ten or more counts support this clonotype. The chain is built from TRBV5-1 and TRBJ1-6; TRBD1 might be the D (5 bases). Germline CDR1 SGHRS, CDR2 YFSETQ. The CDR3 is made up of 15 amino acids. V lost 1 base and J lost 7, with 12 bases in between. CDR3 sequence: CASSLNGGTNSPLHF. For the CDR3, the DNA is TGCGCCAGCAGCTTGAATGGGGGAACGAATTCACCCCTCCACTTT. Full variable domain (rest looked up from reference TRBV5-1 and TRBJ1-6): KAGVTQTPRYLIKTRGQQVTLSCSPISGHRSVSWYQQTPGQGLQFLFEYFSETQRNKGNFPGRFSGRQFSNSRSEMNVSTLELGDSALYLCASSLNGGTNSPLHFGNGTRLTVT.

This clonotype has at least ten counts. This chain connects TRBV28 to TRBJ1-2; TRBD1 might be the D (5 bases). Germline CDR1 reads MDHEN; CDR2 reads SYDVKM. This CDR3 has 12 residues. V was pared by 5 bases and J by 8 bases, with 12 bases between. The CDR3 DNA is TGTGCCAGCAGTGCCAGGGTGGGAGGCTACACCTTC. This encodes CASSARVGGYTF.

The table lists this clonotype with many counts. The chain carries TRBV28 and TRBJ1-2, with a tentative D call TRBD1 (5 bases). CDR1 is MDHEN, CDR2 SYDVKM, per germline. The V end lost 6 bases, the J end lost 8 bases, and 16 bases lay between the germline ends. CDR3 length: 13 amino acids. This CDR3 reads CASRAGTGLGYTF. The CDR3 bases are TGTGCCAGCAGGGCCGGGACCGGTCTGGGCTACACCTTC.

As DNA, the CDR3 is TGCAGCGTTGCGTCGGGACAGGGGGTGGATGGCTACACCTTC. Translated: CSVASGQGVDGYTF. V and J are TRBV29-1 and TRBJ1-2; 11 bases are shared with TRBD1. Germline loops: CDR1 SQVTM, CDR2 ANQGSEA. The V segment lost 4 bases and the J segment 6 bases; nucleotides outside the gene matches: 7. This CDR3 is 14 amino acids long.

This clonotype was seen more than once but under ten times. This sequence joins TRBV9 and TRBJ2-3; maybe TRBD2 (5 bases). The germline CDR1 and CDR2 sequences are SGDLS and YYNGEE. Trimming cost V 4 bases and J 2 bases, with 14 bases left between them. This CDR3 comprises 15 residues. The CDR3 coding sequence is TGTGCCAGCAGCCTGTTGAGCGGTTACACAGATACGCAGTATTTT. Encoded protein: CASSLLSGYTDTQYF.

This clonotype has just a few counts. V and J are TRBV20-1 and TRBJ2-3; the D is unclear. Per germline, CDR1 DFQATT and CDR2 SNEGSKA (reference sequence). The V end was cut by 0 bases, the J end by 6 bases, with 16 bases between. The CDR3 contains 15 residues. This chain's CDR3 is CSARDPSLPSDTQYF. DNA of the CDR3: TGCAGTGCTAGAGACCCGTCCCTCCCGAGCGATACGCAGTATTTT.

The genes are TRBV18 and TRBJ1-1; D unclear. The CDR3 contains 16 residues. Germline CDR1 is KGHSH and CDR2 is LQKENI. V was cut by 1 base and J by 5 bases, with 17 bases left in between. The CDR3 DNA sequence: TGTGCCAGCTCACCACAATCGGGCCTGAGGTCGACTGAAGCTTTCTTT. Translating it yields CASSPQSGLRSTEAFF.

This clonotype was recorded at least ten times. The chain uses TRBV6-1 and TRBJ2-7, with 9 bases lining up with TRBD1. Germline loops: CDR1 MNHNS, CDR2 SASEGT. The CDR3 totals 15 residues. V dropped 5 bases and J dropped 2; count of bases not matched to a gene: 7. Here the CDR3 reads CASSPRTGAAYEQYF. CDR3 DNA sequence: TGTGCCAGCAGTCCGCGGACAGGGGCGGCCTACGAGCAGTACTTC.

This clonotype was seen a handful of times. The rearrangement uses TRBV5-6 and TRBJ2-7; D is perhaps TRBD1 (5 bases). This CDR3 is built from 15 residues. V shed 4 bases and J shed 3 bases, with 17 bases lying between them. Per the germline V gene, CDR1 is SGHDT and CDR2 is YYEEEE. The chain's CDR3 is CASSTYLQVNYEQYF. The CDR3 DNA reads as TGTGCCAGCAGCACATACCTACAGGTTAACTACGAGCAGTACTTC.

This clonotype was recorded many times. The gene calls are TRBV24-1 and TRBJ2-1, with a tentative D call TRBD2 (5 bases). Trimming left V 4 bases short and J 4 bases short, with 7 bases between. This CDR3 has 13 amino acids. The germline CDR1 and CDR2 sequences are KGHDR and SFDVKD. The CDR3 spells CATSETGYNEQFF. The CDR3 bases are TGTGCCACCAGTGAGACGGGATACAATGAGCAGTTCTTC.

In its sample, this clonotype was seen a few times. The genes are TRBV3-1 and TRBJ2-7; 9 bases fit TRBD1. This CDR3 is 15 amino acids long. The trim removed 2 bases at V and 3 bases at J, leaving 5 bases unmatched. CDR1 and CDR2 from the germline V gene are LGHDT and YNNKEL (reference sequence). CDR3 protein: CASSQPGQGFYEQYF. CDR3 in DNA: TGTGCCAGCAGCCAACCGGGACAGGGTTTCTACGAGCAGTACTTC.

This clonotype appeared many times. The chain combines TRBV20-1 with TRBJ2-1; D gene uncertain. The CDR3 length is 11 residues. Germline V gene data show CDR1 as DFQATT and CDR2 as SNEGSKA (reference sequence). Trimming shortened V by 2 bases and J by 6 bases, and 5 bases separated the two germline ends. The CDR3 reads CSARPLNEQFF. As DNA, the CDR3 is TGCAGTGCTAGACCCCTCAATGAGCAGTTCTTC.

The table lists this clonotype with a few counts. This chain links TRBV5-1 with TRBJ1-4; a possible D gene is TRBD1 (6 bases). The V end lost 5 bases, the J end lost 10 bases, and 24 bases lay between the germline ends. CDR3 length equals 16 residues. Germline V gene sequence: CDR1 SGHRS, CDR2 YFSETQ. CDR3 sequence reads: CASRPGSGGAPGKLFF. CDR3 DNA sequence: TGCGCCAGCAGACCGGGGTCGGGGGGCGCCCCTGGAAAACTGTTTTTT.

This clonotype was seen only a few times. This chain uses TRBV28 with TRBJ2-2; no reliable D call. V lost 2 bases and J lost 6, with 10 bases in between. Germline CDR1 reads MDHEN; CDR2 reads SYDVKM. This CDR3 spans 14 amino acids. The CDR3 DNA sequence: TGTGCCAGCAGTTTAGACTCCAACCCCGGGGAGCTGTTTTTT. Translating it yields CASSLDSNPGELFF.

This clonotype was observed at least ten times. The rearrangement uses TRBV28 and TRBJ2-1; a weak D match, TRBD2 (6 bases). The ends were cut back, 3 bases at V and 10 bases at J, with 13 bases in the middle. The CDR3 runs to 13 residues. The germline V gene has CDR1 MDHEN and CDR2 SYDVKM. The CDR3 reads CASSFRIGGEQFF. CDR3 coding DNA: TGTGCCAGCAGTTTCAGGATTGGGGGGGAGCAGTTCTTC.

The chain has TRBV29-1 and TRBJ2-1, with TRBD1 matching over 9 bases. The trim removed 7 bases at V and 10 bases at J, leaving 8 bases unmatched. This CDR3 spans 12 amino acids. The germline V gene has CDR1 SQVTM and CDR2 ANQGSEA. CDR3 sequence: CSAGTGFGEQFF. The DNA for the CDR3 is TGCAGCGCCGGGACAGGGTTCGGCGAGCAGTTCTTC.

This clonotype occurred many times. This chain joins TRBV2 and TRBJ1-4, with D unclear. The CDR3 has 13 residues. Per germline, CDR1 SNHLY and CDR2 FYNNEI. V was trimmed by 7 bases and J by 4 bases, leaving 10 bases between them. CDR3 bases: TGTGCCAGCAAGGACGGATATAATGAAAAACTGTTTTTT. Residues: CASKDGYNEKLFF.

This clonotype was seen at least ten times. The chain carries TRBV20-1 and TRBJ1-2; 8 bases map to TRBD1. The CDR3 covers 15 residues. V lost 3 bases to trimming and J lost 0 bases; unmatched junction nucleotides: 6. Germline CDR1 DFQATT, CDR2 SNEGSKA (reference sequence). The CDR3 DNA reads TGCAGTGCTAGCCTCAGGGGGCTTTCTAACTATGGCTACACCTTC. It is translated as CSASLRGLSNYGYTF.

This clonotype was detected ten times or more. The chain links TRBV2 to TRBJ2-4, with D hard to call. Trimming removed 3 bases at V and 9 bases at J, with 9 bases between. CDR1 is SNHLY, CDR2 FYNNEI, per germline. The CDR3 covers 12 residues. CDR3 in amino acids: CASSDRPGIQYF. CDR3 sequence (DNA): TGTGCCAGCAGTGACCGCCCCGGCATTCAGTACTTC.

The table lists this clonotype with a few counts. The J gene is TRBJ1-2, the V gene TRBV7-2; the match to TRBD1 covers 10 bases. The V gene's germline CDR1 is SGHTA and CDR2 FQGNSA. The CDR3 has 14 amino acids. Unmatched junction bases numbered 4, after V lost 1 base and J lost 8 bases. As DNA, the CDR3 is TGTGCCAGCAGCTTAGGTGACAGGGGGCAAGGCTACACCTTC. Protein sequence: CASSLGDRGQGYTF.